This paragraph reports one TCR beta chain. This sample was included in a study of T cell changes during pregnancy in multiple sclerosis. Only in-frame clones appear in the TCRdb table, and some are missing; sequencing was by immunoSEQ multiplex PCR. This sample has about 75,000 clones, with nearly 95% found just once. CDR1 SGHRS and CDR2 YFSETQ come from the germline V gene. CDR3 size: 16 residues. V was cut by 3 bases and J by 2 bases, with 16 bases left in between. The source was CD4+ T cells from peripheral blood mononuclear cells, collected after pregnancy. This chain joins TRBV5-1 and TRBJ2-3; TRBD2 might be the D (5 bases). The source of this sequence is a female donor with multiple sclerosis, enrolled in a pregnancy study. CDR3: CASSSGVSATTDTQYF. In DNA form, the CDR3 reads TGCGCCAGCAGCTCCGGTGTTAGCGCAACCACAGATACGCAGTATTTT. Supplemented by reference TRBV5-1 and TRBJ2-3, the full variable domain reads KAGVTQTPRYLIKTRGQQVTLSCSPISGHRSVSWYQQTPGQGLQFLFEYFSETQRNKGNFPGRFSGRQFSNSRSEMNVSTLELGDSALYLCASSSGVSATTDTQYFGPGTRLTVL.